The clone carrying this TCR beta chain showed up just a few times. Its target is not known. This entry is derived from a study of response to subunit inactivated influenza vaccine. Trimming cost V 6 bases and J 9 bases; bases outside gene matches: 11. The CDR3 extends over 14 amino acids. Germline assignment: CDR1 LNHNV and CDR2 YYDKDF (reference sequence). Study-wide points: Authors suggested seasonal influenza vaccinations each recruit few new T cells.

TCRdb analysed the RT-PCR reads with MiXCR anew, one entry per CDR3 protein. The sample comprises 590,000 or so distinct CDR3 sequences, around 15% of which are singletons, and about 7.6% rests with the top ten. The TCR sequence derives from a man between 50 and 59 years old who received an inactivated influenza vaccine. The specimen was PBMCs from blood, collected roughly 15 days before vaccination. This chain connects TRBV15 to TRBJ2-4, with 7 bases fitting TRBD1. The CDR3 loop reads CATRSTGVYGIQYF. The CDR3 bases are TGTGCCACCAGAAGTACAGGGGTATACGGCATTCAGTACTTC. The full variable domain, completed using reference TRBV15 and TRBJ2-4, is DAMVIQNPRYQVTQFGKPVTLSCSQTLNHNVMYWYQQKSSQAPKLLFHYYDKDFNNEADTPDNFQSRRPNTSFCFLDIRSPGLGDTAMYLCATRSTGVYGIQYFGAGTRLSVL.